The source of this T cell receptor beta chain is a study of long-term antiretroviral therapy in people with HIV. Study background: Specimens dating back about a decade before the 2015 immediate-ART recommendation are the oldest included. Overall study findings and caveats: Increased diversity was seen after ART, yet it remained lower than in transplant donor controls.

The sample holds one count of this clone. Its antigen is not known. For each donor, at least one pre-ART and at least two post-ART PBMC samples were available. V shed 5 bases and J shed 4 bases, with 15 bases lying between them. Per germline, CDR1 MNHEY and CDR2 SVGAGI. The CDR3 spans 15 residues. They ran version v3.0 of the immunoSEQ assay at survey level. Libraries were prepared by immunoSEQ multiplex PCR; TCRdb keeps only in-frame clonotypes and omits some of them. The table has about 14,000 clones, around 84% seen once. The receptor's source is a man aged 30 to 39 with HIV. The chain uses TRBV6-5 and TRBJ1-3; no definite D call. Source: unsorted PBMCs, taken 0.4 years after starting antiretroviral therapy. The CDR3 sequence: CASSRENKDGNTIYF. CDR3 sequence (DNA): TGTGCCAGCAGTCGAGAAAACAAGGACGGAAACACCATATATTTT.